This T cell receptor (beta chain) was sequenced in a study of shared clonotypes between healthy human individuals. As for the study in general: Donors, aged 18 to 49, were a couple of women and a few men.

About this clone itself: No antigen is known for it.

Naivety among CD8 cells was defined by CD45RO negativity and positive CCR7 selection, thereby excluding terminally differentiated effector memory CD45RA+ cells. V lost 4 bases and J lost 4, with 10 bases in between. This CDR3 is 13 amino acids long. Germline loops: CDR1 SEHNR, CDR2 FQNEAQ (reference sequence). Overall study findings and caveats: The generation probabilities recorded for non-shared clonotypes fell below those of clonotypes shared by all four donors.

TCRdb's table, derived via immunoSEQ multiplex PCR, lists solely in-frame clones and lacks some. This table has 750,000 to 1,000,000 clones, 92% appearing once. V and J are TRBV7-9 and TRBJ1-2, with D perhaps TRBD1 (5 bases). The sequenced sample was naive CD8+ T cells sorted from blood. The sequence derives from a man aged 25-45 years in good health. The CDR3: CASSSDTLYGYTF. The CDR3, as DNA: TGTGCCAGCAGCTCGGACACTCTCTATGGCTACACCTTC.